A selection of T cell receptor beta chains follows, all from one sample in a study of control samples from healthy donors and cancer patients. Clones were read by immunoSEQ multiplex PCR, and TCRdb kept only the in-frame ones, dropping some. This sample has approximately 83,000 clones; roughly 93% occur once, and the top ten carry approximately 1.5%. The material sequenced was blood. All receptors come from a woman in her 30s in good health. Both conserved end residues are part of each CDR3.

CDR3 length	V gene	J gene	CDR3 protein
14	TRBV30	TRBJ1-5	CAWDRDRGNQPQHF
14	TRBV10-3	TRBJ1-1	CAISRGTGNTEAFF
20	TRBV2	TRBJ1-6	CASSERIGGRGRSYNSPLHF
15	TRBV15	TRBJ2-3	CATSRERGGPDTQYF
16	TRBV24-1	TRBJ2-5	CATSGLAGNLQETQYF
13	TRBV5-1	TRBJ2-2	CGSTGGLFGELFF
13	TRBV6-6	TRBJ2-7	CASIRQGADEQYF
15	TRBV6-2/TRBV6-3	TRBJ2-6	CASSYGVSGANVLTF
14	TRBV29-1	TRBJ1-1	CSVSHSVRNTEAFF
15	TRBV2	TRBJ2-1	CASSELRGQQAEQFF
13	TRBV15	TRBJ1-4	CATSRRVDEKLFF
13	TRBV27	TRBJ1-6	CASSDRENSPLHF
12	TRBV19	TRBJ1-2	CASSRDPSGYTF
14	TRBV3-1/TRBV3-2	TRBJ2-7	CASSQGTSSYEQYF
18	TRBV4-1	TRBJ1-1	CASSQDPRASRVWTEAFF
17	TRBV28	TRBJ2-4	CASSLYVASGIENIQYF
15	TRBV5-6	TRBJ2-2	CASSLSLRSDRELFF
13	TRBV6-4	TRBJ1-1	CANKEGVDTEAFF
13	TRBV29-1	TRBJ1-5	CSVADRPYQPQHF
13	TRBV5-1	TRBJ1-2	CASSGGPYYGYTF
13	TRBV2	TRBJ2-5	CASTPDREGTQYF
13	TRBV12-3/TRBV12-4	TRBJ2-7	CASSGGSSYEQYF